This TCR beta chain derives from a study of shared clonotypes between healthy human individuals (dated by TCRdb to the early 2020s). Describing the broader study: The cohort included a few men and a couple of women between 18 and 49 years of age. Each donor's leukapheresis produced roughly between roughly 0.94 and 9.5 billion PBMCs. To increase sequencing depth and limit assay-specific biases, different laboratories used diverse techniques to prepare libraries and sequence TCR repertoires. For each donor, three plates each were used for CD4 naive and CD4 memory, two plates were used for CD8 naive, and one plate was used for CD8 memory. To estimate repertoire size and how much clonotype sharing occurs between individuals, the study deeply sequenced the blood TCR repertoires of several healthy adults.

Note on this clone: The specificity of this receptor is unknown. There are no base qualities to consult, and no much larger clone falls within one base. This sample includes further DNA sequences coding for the same CDR3.

The donors were healthy, HIV-negative adults with no recently reported acute infections or vaccinations. Only Caucasian adults living in Nashville, Tennessee, USA were represented among the donors. CD4+ T cells were enriched by magnetic negative selection, after which naive cells were positively selected on CD45RA and the negative fraction was taken as the memory subset. Blood was obtained by leukapheresis, after which PBMCs were separated by Ficoll-Histopaque density gradient centrifugation and cryopreserved in liquid nitrogen vapor phase. Analytical flow cytometry was used to check the purity and quantity of every magnetically sorted T cell population. Genomic DNA was isolated from each sorted fraction and quantified by UV absorbance on a Nanodrop 2000c. Using the deep immunoSEQ assay, multiplex PCR amplified TCR CDR3 regions from genomic DNA. For each cell subset, the extracted genomic DNA was distributed evenly across all wells of several immunoSEQ 96-well plates, and each plate served as one replicate. Each replicate PCR for sorted subsets received around 210 ng genomic DNA, equal to about 30,000 T cell genomes. Purified libraries were measured with a Qubit 3.0 fluorometer, size-checked on a Bioanalyzer 2100, and measured again with the KAPA Library Quantification kit. Every immunoSEQ 96-well plate was sequenced on a dedicated single-read 150-cycle Illumina NextSeq 550 flow cell. In the paper's pipeline: Because the immunoSEQ output included only junctional sequences and no quality scores, the filtering could not be the same as the filtering used for full-length reads. To assign V/J genes and CDR3, sequences were annotated using PyIR, a Python wrapper for IgBLAST v1.9, with IMGT germline references. Reads with weak V/J assignments (E-value above 1e-6), missing CDR3, stop codons, out-of-frame junctions, or ambiguous translated residues were removed. A V3J clonotype was defined by an identical inferred V gene, J gene, and CDR3 amino acid sequence. To compute the percentage overlap between repertoires, the number of shared unique clonotypes was divided by the size of the smaller repertoire. Three approaches were used to assess repertoire richness: RTK rarefaction, the Chao1 estimator, and Recon v2.1 estimates of unobserved clonotypes. Generation probabilities for all TCRbeta clonotypes obtained by the gDNA method from four donors were computed using OLGA. TCRdb took over this immuneACCESS table, retaining in-frame rearrangements with V and J assigned. Such tables are incomplete; in checked studies, under half of the missing clones stem from an unresolved V gene, and the remainder is unexplained. That table is the source of V, J and clone size, and D and trimming were worked out from the DNA. Counted in this sample were more than 2,000,000 clones; more than 90% of them appeared once. The biggest ten clones account for 0.13% to 0.15% of the sample.

General findings and caveats noted by the study authors: Compared with non-shared clonotypes, the clonotypes found in all four sorted-subset donors had higher generation probabilities. Only blood was sampled, and tissue TCR repertoires likely differ from those in blood. Naive subsets generally had larger estimated clonotype richness than memory subsets did. Even with the large sequencing depth, rarefaction of the sorted-subset datasets indicated that sequencing was incomplete. Because the study included a small number of donors, the genetic and exposure-history diversity represented was limited. Based on pairwise subsampling, the degree of clonotype sharing among donors was expected to be affected by sequencing depth. When several donors were compared, the shared fraction of clonotypes was about 5% for naive CD4, over 3% for naive CD8, more than 2% for memory CD4, and around 0.4% for memory CD8.

The receptor comes from a man between 18 and 35 years old in good health. Material for sequencing was naive CD4+ T cells sorted from blood. What this sample's cell subset or site label stands for: CD45RA+ positively selected.

The CDR3 has the sequence CASSQGLAGVETQYF. The DNA reads TGCGCCAGCAGCCAAGGACTAGCGGGAGTAGAGACCCAGTACTTC. The sequence joins TRBV4-1 to TRBJ2-5, and 12 junctional nucleotides match TRBD2. CDR1 MGHRA and CDR2 YSYEKL are derived from the germline V gene. Clipping removes 1 base from V and 4 bases from J, with 1 as the unmatched junction base count. The CDR3 contains 15 residues, cysteine and phenylalanine counted. Only the CDR3 portion is preserved as DNA: 45 bases, with reading frame beginning at the first base.